This TCR beta chain came from a study of shared clonotypes between healthy human individuals. General study findings and limits: Naive CD4 clonotypes were shared across a handful of donors at roughly 5.5%. Memory subsets generally showed smaller estimated richness than naive subsets did. In this cohort, only blood was sampled, and tissue repertoires likely differ.

Original processing notes: Quality scores were absent from the junction-only immunoSEQ sequences, so filtering differed. Produced via immunoSEQ multiplex PCR; TCRdb's table is partial and in-frame only. The V and J calls and clone size are taken from that table; D and trimming were inferred from the DNA. The table has around 690,000 clones, 90% seen once; the top ten hold 34%. Regarding this clone: Its matching antigen is unknown.

The germline V gene encodes CDR1 SGDLS and CDR2 YYNGEE. This CDR3 region has 15 residues. V lost 3 bases to trimming and J lost 0 bases; unmatched junction nucleotides: 6. Source material: memory CD8+ T cells from PBMCs. Subset in this sample: CD45RO+ cells pooled with CCR7-negative TemRA cells. This receptor was identified in a young man in good health. Some clones in this sample may be carry-over from other donors' samples. This chain joins TRBV9 and TRBJ2-7; 7 bases are shared with TRBD2. This CDR3 is CASSAASGPSYEQYF. The CDR3 nucleotides are TGTGCCAGCAGCGCGGCTAGCGGCCCCTCCTACGAGCAGTACTTC.